Listed below are T cell receptor beta chains from one sample, sequenced in a study of CD8+ T cells in alopecia areata. The data were produced by immunoSEQ multiplex PCR, yet TCRdb's version contains in-frame clones alone and is incomplete. In the table there are roughly 200,000 clones, roughly 60% of which are singletons. This specimen consisted of CD4+ T cells sorted from blood, obtained at week 0. Source of these receptors: a human donor with alopecia areata. The CDR3 runs from the conserved cysteine through the conserved F or W. Each record gives: clone size, V gene, J gene, D gene, CDR3 protein, CDR3 DNA. D genes are given only for firm matches. Clone size is shown for a subset of rows, as once, few, many or a class of expanded clone.

.	TRBV7-9	TRBJ1-1	.	CASSLAHGQTEAFF	TGTGCCAGCAGCTTAGCGCATGGACAGACCGAAGCTTTCTTT
.	TRBV29-1	TRBJ1-1	.	CSVALKFNTEAFF	TGCAGCGTTGCGCTGAAGTTTAACACTGAAGCTTTCTTT
.	TRBV5-1	TRBJ2-7	TRBD1	CASSLVGQGRNEQYF	TGCGCCAGCAGCTTGGTGGGACAGGGGCGGAACGAGCAGTACTTC
.	TRBV15	TRBJ1-1	.	CATSRRSGRGNTEAFF	TGTGCCACCAGCAGAAGGTCCGGACGAGGGAACACTGAAGCTTTCTTT
.	TRBV30	TRBJ2-7	.	CAWKQGSYEQYF	TGTGCCTGGAAACAGGGATCCTACGAGCAGTACTTC
.	TRBV7-8	TRBJ2-3	.	CASSANRDTDTQYF	TGTGCCAGCAGCGCGAACAGAGACACAGATACGCAGTATTTT
.	TRBV2	TRBJ2-5	.	CASSDSGNTLETQYF	TGTGCCAGCAGTGATTCTGGGAATACTTTGGAGACCCAGTACTTC
.	TRBV7-8	TRBJ2-7	.	CASSLGLFGGGLEQYF	TGTGCCAGCAGCTTAGGTCTGTTTGGCGGGGGCCTGGAGCAGTACTTC
.	TRBV30	TRBJ2-1	TRBD1	CAWSRGQGNEQFF	TGTGCCTGGAGTCGCGGACAGGGTAATGAGCAGTTCTTC
.	TRBV11-2	TRBJ1-1	TRBD1	CASSQQGGTEAFF	TGTGCCAGCAGCCAACAGGGGGGCACTGAAGCTTTCTTT
.	TRBV6-6	TRBJ2-6	TRBD2	CASWGGSGANVLTF	TGTGCGAGTTGGGGGGGCTCTGGGGCCAACGTCCTGACTTTC
once	TRBV2	TRBJ2-7	.	CASRPEGVIFSEQYF	TGTGCCAGCAGGCCAGAGGGGGTAATCTTTAGCGAGCAGTACTTC
.	TRBV7-2	TRBJ2-3	.	CASSSSGEPTDTQYF	TGTGCCAGCAGCTCCTCGGGAGAACCGACAGATACGCAGTATTTT
.	TRBV27	TRBJ2-7	TRBD1	CASSRDRGSREQYF	TGTGCCAGCAGTCGGGACAGGGGGTCGCGGGAGCAGTACTTC
.	TRBV29-1	TRBJ2-4	.	CSVVTTNIQYF	TGCAGCGTTGTTACAACAAACATTCAGTACTTC
.	TRBV7-2	TRBJ2-2	.	CASSLQLLTGELFF	TGTGCCAGCAGCCTCCAACTCCTCACCGGGGAGCTGTTTTTT
.	TRBV5-6	TRBJ2-7	TRBD1	CASSFRTGISYEQYF	TGTGCCAGCAGCTTCCGGACAGGGATATCCTACGAGCAGTACTTC
.	TRBV5-6	TRBJ1-1	.	CASSLSTANTEAFF	TGTGCCAGCAGCCTCTCGACGGCGAACACTGAAGCTTTCTTT
.	TRBV30	TRBJ2-2	.	CAWSPRPLAGELFF	TGTGCCTGGAGTCCCCGCCCCCTGGCCGGGGAGCTGTTTTTT
few	TRBV29-1	TRBJ1-4	TRBD1	CSVARGPEKLFF	TGCAGCGTAGCCAGGGGGCCTGAAAAACTGTTTTTT
.	TRBV2	TRBJ1-2	TRBD1	CASRFRGPDGYTF	TGTGCCAGCAGATTCAGGGGGCCCGATGGCTACACCTTC
.	TRBV29-1	TRBJ2-3	TRBD1	CSVDRGDTQYF	TGCAGCGTTGACAGGGGGGATACGCAGTATTTT
few	TRBV29-1	TRBJ1-2	.	CSVERSHYGYTF	TGCAGCGTCGAACGGAGTCACTATGGCTACACCTTC